This is a list of T cell receptor beta chains from one sample in a study of T cells after yellow fever vaccination. From the 5' RACE reads, TCRdb called clonotypes with MiXCR, one entry per CDR3 protein. The sample lists approximately 350,000 distinct CDR3 sequences; more than 9% were seen once. The input for sequencing was PBMCs, taken on the day of the first yellow fever vaccination. The source of these receptors is a man in his late teens or twenties who received the YFV17D yellow fever vaccine. CDR3s include the opening cysteine and the closing phenylalanine or tryptophan. The order of the fields is D gene, V gene, clone size, J gene, CDR3 protein, CDR3 DNA. D genes are given only for firm matches. Size is stated for part of the rows, as once, few or many counts, or as a class when the clone is expanded.

d_gene: .
v_gene: TRBV10-3
abundance: few
j_gene: TRBJ1-2
CDR3aa: CAISESGVYGYTF
CDR3nt: TGTGCCATCAGTGAGTCAGGGGTCTATGGCTACACCTTC

d_gene: TRBD1
v_gene: TRBV5-1
abundance: many
j_gene: TRBJ2-5
CDR3aa: CASSLVAGQGAEETQYF
CDR3nt: TGCGCCAGCAGCTTGGTAGCGGGACAGGGGGCTGAAGAGACCCAGTACTTC

d_gene: .
v_gene: TRBV12-3/TRBV12-4
abundance: few
j_gene: TRBJ2-7
CDR3aa: CASSIQTYEQYF
CDR3nt: TGTGCCAGCAGTATACAGACCTACGAGCAGTACTTC

d_gene: TRBD2
v_gene: TRBV7-6
abundance: few
j_gene: TRBJ2-5
CDR3aa: CASSPRGGAKTQYF
CDR3nt: TGTGCCAGCAGCCCCCGGGGGGGGGCTAAAACCCAGTACTTC

d_gene: .
v_gene: TRBV7-9
abundance: .
j_gene: TRBJ1-1
CDR3aa: CASSLRAGLNTEAFF
CDR3nt: TGTGCCAGCAGCTTGCGAGCCGGGTTGAACACTGAAGCTTTCTTT

d_gene: .
v_gene: TRBV6-1
abundance: .
j_gene: TRBJ1-5
CDR3aa: CASSASFGMASNQPQHF
CDR3nt: TGTGCCAGCAGTGCCTCCTTCGGGATGGCTTCCAATCAGCCCCAGCATTTT

d_gene: .
v_gene: TRBV20-1
abundance: few
j_gene: TRBJ2-3
CDR3aa: CSARDLTKSTDTQYF
CDR3nt: TGCAGTGCTAGAGATCTGACGAAAAGCACAGATACGCAGTATTTT

d_gene: TRBD1
v_gene: TRBV19
abundance: .
j_gene: TRBJ1-2
CDR3aa: CASSRDRKNYGYTF
CDR3nt: TGTGCCAGTAGCCGGGACAGGAAGAACTATGGCTACACCTTC

d_gene: .
v_gene: TRBV12-3/TRBV12-4
abundance: few
j_gene: TRBJ2-1
CDR3aa: CASSTRVGPRSRYNEQFF
CDR3nt: TGTGCCAGCAGTACGCGGGTAGGGCCCAGGTCGAGGTACAATGAGCAGTTCTTC

d_gene: .
v_gene: TRBV10-3
abundance: .
j_gene: TRBJ2-2
CDR3aa: CAISESMYGNTGELFF
CDR3nt: TGTGCCATCAGTGAGTCGATGTACGGGAACACCGGGGAGCTGTTTTTT

d_gene: .
v_gene: TRBV19
abundance: many
j_gene: TRBJ1-1
CDR3aa: CASSMGLNTEAFF
CDR3nt: TGTGCCAGTAGTATGGGACTCAACACTGAAGCTTTCTTT

d_gene: .
v_gene: TRBV4-1
abundance: .
j_gene: TRBJ2-5
CDR3aa: CASSQLWGKTSETQYF
CDR3nt: TGCGCCAGCAGCCAACTTTGGGGGAAAACAAGTGAGACCCAGTACTTC

d_gene: .
v_gene: TRBV5-1
abundance: .
j_gene: TRBJ1-6
CDR3aa: CASSVGLYNSPLHF
CDR3nt: TGCGCCAGCAGCGTCGGATTATATAATTCACCCCTCCACTTT

d_gene: .
v_gene: TRBV12-3/TRBV12-4
abundance: few
j_gene: TRBJ1-1
CDR3aa: CASSFDLTEAFF
CDR3nt: TGTGCCAGCAGTTTCGACCTCACTGAAGCTTTCTTT